This record covers a single TCR beta chain. TCRdb reprocessed the 5' RACE reads and keeps a single row for each CDR3 protein, giving no DNA. In all, the sample yields 130,000 to 150,000 distinct CDR3 sequences. This sample stems from a study of T cells expressing NK-cell markers. Germline CDR1 and CDR2: SNHLY and FYNNEI. CDR3 length: 15 residues. This chain uses TRBV2 with TRBJ2-1; as DNA is missing, the TRBD2 call by TCRdb cannot be tested. The clonotype comes from a young man in good health. The material sequenced was blood T cells: a sorted CD56 or NKG2C T cell subset, CD4+ or CD8+ T cells, or bulk PBMC T cells (not recorded which). CDR3 sequence: CASRTGPWGNNEQFF.